The rows below give T cell receptor beta chains drawn from one sample of a study of T cell changes during pregnancy in multiple sclerosis. Assay used: immunoSEQ multiplex PCR; TCRdb lists only in-frame clones, some missing. The sample includes 33,000 or so clones, nearly 95% of them seen just once. This sample comprised CD4+ T cells from peripheral blood mononuclear cells, obtained in the third trimester of pregnancy. The origin of the receptors is a female donor in good health, enrolled as a control in a pregnancy study. Both conserved end residues are part of each CDR3. The order of the fields is V gene, J gene, D gene, clone size, CDR3 protein, CDR3 DNA. A D gene is named only where the DNA matches it firmly. The size field is filled for only some rows; it gives once, few, many or a size class.

v_call: TRBV19; j_call: TRBJ1-5; d_call: TRBD1; clone_size: .; cdr3_aa: CASSPFRWAGGEISNQPQHF; cdr3_nt: TGTGCCAGTAGCCCCTTCAGGTGGGCAGGGGGCGAGATTAGCAATCAGCCCCAGCATTTT
v_call: TRBV11-3; j_call: TRBJ2-2; d_call: .; clone_size: .; cdr3_aa: CASSLATGPAGELFF; cdr3_nt: TGTGCCAGCAGCTTAGCCACAGGTCCGGCCGGGGAGCTGTTTTTT
v_call: TRBV2; j_call: TRBJ2-3; d_call: .; clone_size: .; cdr3_aa: CASRLTGKQYF; cdr3_nt: TGTGCCAGCCGCCTAACGGGAAAACAGTATTTT
v_call: TRBV7-3; j_call: TRBJ1-6; d_call: .; clone_size: .; cdr3_aa: CASSLERGSSPLHF; cdr3_nt: TGTGCCAGCAGCTTGGAGCGCGGGAGCTCACCCCTCCACTTT
v_call: TRBV10-3; j_call: TRBJ1-1; d_call: TRBD1; clone_size: .; cdr3_aa: CAISEPGQGADTEAFF; cdr3_nt: TGTGCCATCAGTGAGCCCGGACAGGGGGCGGACACTGAAGCTTTCTTT
v_call: TRBV2; j_call: TRBJ1-5; d_call: .; clone_size: .; cdr3_aa: CASSGGNQPQHF; cdr3_nt: TGTGCCAGCAGTGGAGGGAATCAGCCCCAGCATTTT
v_call: TRBV7-2; j_call: TRBJ1-5; d_call: TRBD1; clone_size: .; cdr3_aa: CASTQGDLSNQPQHF; cdr3_nt: TGTGCCAGCACCCAGGGGGACCTTAGCAATCAGCCCCAGCATTTT
v_call: TRBV5-1; j_call: TRBJ2-5; d_call: .; clone_size: once; cdr3_aa: CASNRGGETQYF; cdr3_nt: TGCGCCAGCAATCGGGGTGGCGAGACCCAGTACTTC
v_call: TRBV10-3; j_call: TRBJ1-4; d_call: .; clone_size: .; cdr3_aa: CAISESMRSVSEKLFF; cdr3_nt: TGTGCCATCAGTGAGTCGATGCGTTCCGTATCTGAAAAACTGTTTTTT
v_call: TRBV28; j_call: TRBJ1-2; d_call: TRBD1; clone_size: .; cdr3_aa: CASSLYHRGQAPGYTF; cdr3_nt: TGTGCCAGCAGTTTATACCACAGGGGGCAAGCTCCTGGCTACACCTTC
v_call: TRBV7-9; j_call: TRBJ1-2; d_call: TRBD1; clone_size: .; cdr3_aa: CASSSGQVYGYTF; cdr3_nt: TGTGCCAGCAGCTCGGGACAGGTATATGGCTACACCTTC
v_call: TRBV28; j_call: TRBJ1-2; d_call: .; clone_size: .; cdr3_aa: CASSYRPGGYGYTF; cdr3_nt: TGTGCCAGCAGTTATCGCCCGGGGGGCTATGGCTACACCTTC
v_call: TRBV5-6; j_call: TRBJ1-5; d_call: TRBD1; clone_size: .; cdr3_aa: CASSFGTGGDQPQHF; cdr3_nt: TGTGCCAGCAGCTTCGGGACAGGGGGCGATCAGCCCCAGCATTTT
v_call: TRBV7-8; j_call: TRBJ1-5; d_call: TRBD1; clone_size: .; cdr3_aa: CASSPWTGRAGNQPQHF; cdr3_nt: TGTGCCAGCAGCCCTTGGACAGGGAGGGCAGGCAATCAGCCCCAGCATTTT
v_call: TRBV30; j_call: TRBJ1-6; d_call: TRBD1; clone_size: once; cdr3_aa: CAWTGGSASPLHF; cdr3_nt: TGTGCCTGGACAGGGGGAAGCGCTTCACCCCTCCACTTT
v_call: TRBV6-5; j_call: TRBJ1-2; d_call: .; clone_size: .; cdr3_aa: CASSYFGSYGYTF; cdr3_nt: TGTGCCAGCAGTTACTTTGGCAGTTATGGCTACACCTTC
v_call: TRBV19; j_call: TRBJ2-6; d_call: .; clone_size: few; cdr3_aa: CASERSGANVLTF; cdr3_nt: TGTGCCTCAGAACGTTCTGGGGCCAACGTCCTGACTTTC
v_call: TRBV7-6; j_call: TRBJ2-3; d_call: TRBD1; clone_size: .; cdr3_aa: CASSPRTSQGVDTQYF; cdr3_nt: TGTGCCAGCAGCCCCAGGACCTCGCAGGGGGTGGATACGCAGTATTTT
v_call: TRBV6-5; j_call: TRBJ2-7; d_call: .; clone_size: .; cdr3_aa: CASSYAPGSYEQYF; cdr3_nt: TGTGCCAGCAGTTACGCGCCAGGGTCCTACGAGCAGTACTTC
v_call: TRBV18; j_call: TRBJ2-1; d_call: TRBD2; clone_size: .; cdr3_aa: CASSPPERGIEDEQFF; cdr3_nt: TGTGCCAGCTCACCACCCGAGCGGGGAATCGAGGATGAGCAGTTCTTC
v_call: TRBV7-7; j_call: TRBJ2-1; d_call: .; clone_size: .; cdr3_aa: CASSLSHVRANEQFF; cdr3_nt: TGTGCTAGCAGCTTATCCCACGTCAGGGCCAATGAGCAGTTCTTC
v_call: TRBV7-2; j_call: TRBJ2-7; d_call: .; clone_size: .; cdr3_aa: CASSSFPTYSYEQYF; cdr3_nt: TGTGCCAGCAGCTCCTTTCCCACTTACTCCTACGAGCAGTACTTC
v_call: TRBV5-1; j_call: TRBJ2-7; d_call: .; clone_size: .; cdr3_aa: CASSPGTLGYEQYF; cdr3_nt: TGCGCCAGCAGCCCCGGTACTCTTGGCTACGAGCAGTACTTC
v_call: TRBV15; j_call: TRBJ2-5; d_call: .; clone_size: .; cdr3_aa: CATSRGSQETQYF; cdr3_nt: TGTGCCACCAGTAGGGGTTCCCAAGAGACCCAGTACTTC
v_call: TRBV11-1; j_call: TRBJ2-7; d_call: TRBD1; clone_size: .; cdr3_aa: CASSRQGFYEQYF; cdr3_nt: TGTGCCAGCAGCAGACAGGGGTTCTACGAGCAGTACTTC
v_call: TRBV7-2; j_call: TRBJ1-1; d_call: .; clone_size: .; cdr3_aa: CASSPMLYTEAFF; cdr3_nt: TGTGCCAGCAGCCCGATGCTATACACTGAAGCTTTCTTT
v_call: TRBV4-1; j_call: TRBJ1-3; d_call: .; clone_size: .; cdr3_aa: CASSLPSGGSGNTIYF; cdr3_nt: TGCGCCAGCAGCCTACCCTCCGGGGGCTCTGGAAACACCATATATTTT
v_call: TRBV18; j_call: TRBJ1-1; d_call: .; clone_size: .; cdr3_aa: CASSPVQGTNTEAFF; cdr3_nt: TGTGCCAGCTCACCCGTCCAGGGGACGAACACTGAAGCTTTCTTT
v_call: TRBV30; j_call: TRBJ1-2; d_call: .; clone_size: .; cdr3_aa: CAWSVLTTATGYTF; cdr3_nt: TGTGCCTGGAGTGTACTAACGACAGCAACTGGCTACACCTTC
v_call: TRBV5-1; j_call: TRBJ2-1; d_call: .; clone_size: .; cdr3_aa: CATRAAETYNEQFF; cdr3_nt: TGCGCCACGAGAGCAGCGGAGACCTACAATGAGCAGTTCTTC
v_call: TRBV30; j_call: TRBJ1-5; d_call: .; clone_size: few; cdr3_aa: CAWSVQGRARQPQHF; cdr3_nt: TGTGCCTGGAGTGTACAGGGCAGGGCGCGGCAGCCCCAGCATTTT
v_call: TRBV2; j_call: TRBJ2-2; d_call: .; clone_size: .; cdr3_aa: CASSEVGQGTGELFF; cdr3_nt: TGTGCCAGCAGTGAAGTGGGGCAGGGCACCGGGGAGCTGTTTTTT
v_call: TRBV5-1; j_call: TRBJ2-7; d_call: .; clone_size: once; cdr3_aa: CASSSGRLNEQYF; cdr3_nt: TGCGCCAGCAGCTCAGGGAGGCTCAACGAGCAGTACTTC
v_call: TRBV2; j_call: TRBJ1-1; d_call: TRBD1; clone_size: few; cdr3_aa: CARLAGGRPYTEAFF; cdr3_nt: TGTGCCAGGCTTGCAGGGGGGCGGCCTTACACTGAAGCTTTCTTT
v_call: TRBV6-5; j_call: TRBJ1-5; d_call: TRBD1; clone_size: .; cdr3_aa: CASSRTGSNQPQHF; cdr3_nt: TGTGCCAGCAGTCGGACAGGTAGCAATCAGCCCCAGCATTTT
v_call: TRBV29-1; j_call: TRBJ1-1; d_call: .; clone_size: .; cdr3_aa: CSVDETENTEAFF; cdr3_nt: TGCAGCGTTGATGAAACAGAGAACACTGAAGCTTTCTTT
v_call: TRBV7-2; j_call: TRBJ1-1; d_call: TRBD1; clone_size: once; cdr3_aa: CASSTRQGRMEAFF; cdr3_nt: TGTGCCAGCAGCACCCGACAGGGTAGAATGGAAGCTTTCTTT
v_call: TRBV4-2; j_call: TRBJ1-1; d_call: .; clone_size: .; cdr3_aa: CASSQEGDLMNTEAFF; cdr3_nt: TGTGCCAGCAGCCAAGAAGGAGATCTTATGAACACTGAAGCTTTCTTT